This record looks at one T cell receptor (beta chain) sequence and its context. This record belongs to a study of blood T cell repertoires in COVID-19. Study background: Some COVID-19 samples were acute and others convalescent; all came from the United States, Italy and Spain.

Participants reported their clinical history, and cohort assignment relied on those reports. J gave up 3 bases and V 2 bases, and 6 bases lay outside the gene matches. Germline loops: CDR1 MDHEN, CDR2 SYDVKM. The CDR3 contains 16 residues. Methods used by the authors: Counts of nucleated cells, estimated from reference gene primer amplification, were obtained. The protocol was immunoSEQ multiplex PCR, while the TCRdb copy is restricted to in-frame clones and leaves out a portion. The V and J calls and clone size come from that table; D and trimming were worked out from the DNA. The data contain around 300,000 clones, around nine tenths of them singletons.

The TCR sequence derives from a woman aged 40 to 50 who had recovered from COVID-19. This sequence joins TRBV28 and TRBJ1-4; 7 positions agree with TRBD1. The source material was PBMCs or T cells enriched from blood (not recorded which). In nucleotides, the CDR3 is TGTGCCAGCAGTTTAAGGAGGGGACAGTCTAATGAAAAACTGTTTTTT. This sequence encodes CASSLRRGQSNEKLFF.